This T cell receptor (beta chain) was documented in a study of T cell responses to AZD1222 COVID-19 vaccine. Study-wide background: Pooled samples include second doses given at about 4 or 12 weeks.

Points from the study as a whole: Spike-specific TCR breadth and depth rose after two AZD1222 doses. Repertoires were sampled only after the peak T cell response. Females made up more of the donors, who were largely white British, and clonal diversity may have come out too low.

This CDR3 has 11 amino acids. The germline V and J ends were trimmed by 7 bases and 5 bases, with 10 bases remaining between them. Germline assignment: CDR1 DFQATT and CDR2 SNEGSKA (reference sequence). This clone was detected only once. The antigen is unknown. This table comes from immunoSEQ multiplex PCR, and its TCRdb copy is limited to in-frame clones, with some not included. Found here are tens of thousands of clones, approximately 82% of them singletons; the top ten hold 20%. The origin of this receptor is an adult in good health. This rearrangement joins TRBV20-1 to TRBJ2-3; a weak D match, TRBD1 (5 bases). The input for sequencing was peripheral blood, taken on day 0 of AZD1222 vaccination. CDR3 in DNA: TGCAGTGAGCAGGGCGAAGATACGCAGTATTTT. Translation gives CSEQGEDTQYF.